The 27 T cell receptor beta chains below come from one sample, sequenced in a study of T cells after yellow fever vaccination. TCRdb called the 5' RACE reads again in MiXCR, with one record for every CDR3 protein. The sample includes roughly 250,000 distinct CDR3 sequences, 10% to 15% of them seen just once. Here the sequenced sample was CD4+ T cells sorted from PBMCs, taken 45 days after the yellow fever booster vaccination. The receptors come from a man aged 30 to 39 who received the YFV17D yellow fever vaccine.

The genes are TRBV20-1 and TRBJ2-5, with TRBD2 matching 7 bases. The V segment lost 0 bases and the J segment 4 bases; nucleotides outside the gene matches: 5. The germline V gene encodes CDR1 DFQATT and CDR2 SNEGSKA (reference sequence). The CDR3 runs to 14 residues. The DNA for the CDR3 is TGCAGTGCTAGAGATTCGGGGAGGGGAGAGACCCAGTACTTC. Its protein is CSARDSGRGETQYF.

This clonotype was picked up a small number of times. The CDR3 sequence: CATSWGQGSYNEQFF. The CDR3 DNA follows: TGTGCCACCTCTTGGGGTCAGGGATCCTACAATGAGCAGTTCTTC. The rearrangement joins TRBV15 to TRBJ2-1; D is possibly TRBD1 (5 bases). V shed 8 bases and J shed 1 base, with 15 bases lying between them. CDR3 length equals 15 residues. Per germline, CDR1 LNHNV and CDR2 YYDKDF (reference sequence).

V and J are TRBV29-1 and TRBJ2-5, with D perhaps TRBD2 (5 bases). CDR1 is SQVTM, CDR2 ANQGSEA, per germline. The CDR3 totals 13 residues. Trimming took off 1 base at V and 4 bases at J, with 10 bases between the two ends. CDR3 region: CSVEVGKRETQYF. Here the CDR3 DNA reads TGCAGCGTTGAAGTCGGGAAGAGAGAGACCCAGTACTTC.

This chain connects TRBV10-3 to TRBJ2-2; D call uncertain. CDR1 and CDR2 (germline): ENHRY, SYGVKD. V was shortened by 9 bases and J by 1 base, with 15 bases between the two germline ends. This CDR3 spans 15 amino acids. CDR3 region: CAIPNRGKNTGELFF. CDR3 nucleotides: TGTGCCATTCCCAACCGAGGCAAGAACACCGGGGAGCTGTTTTTT.

This clonotype was counted at least ten times. The chain is built from TRBV6-5 and TRBJ2-7; maybe TRBD1 (5 bases). Trimming shortened V by 0 bases and J by 3 bases, and 12 bases separated the two germline ends. In germline, CDR1 is MNHEY, CDR2 SVGAGI. The CDR3 loop spans 15 amino acids. The CDR3 protein is CASSYSFQGIYEQYF. CDR3 DNA sequence: TGTGCCAGCAGTTACTCGTTCCAGGGAATCTACGAGCAGTACTTC.

There are a few counts of this clonotype. The chain is built from TRBV12-3 or TRBV12-4 and TRBJ2-7, with TRBD1 matching 9 bases. The CDR3 is 16 residues long. The V segment lost 5 bases and the J segment 0 bases; nucleotides outside the gene matches: 8. The DNA of the CDR3 is TGTGCCAGCAGTACAGGGGACAGGGTGAGCTCCTACGAGCAGTACTTC. Translated: CASSTGDRVSSYEQYF.

The chain combines TRBV5-4 with TRBJ2-1; maybe TRBD2 (5 bases). V lost 4 bases to trimming and J lost 4 bases, with 15 bases between them. The CDR3 is 15 amino acids. Germline CDR1 and CDR2: SGHNT and YYREEE (reference sequence). The CDR3 region has the DNA TGTGCCAGCAGCCTGCGGCGGGCGCCGTACAATGAGCAGTTCTTC. It encodes CASSLRRAPYNEQFF.

There are many counts of this clonotype. The chain recombines TRBV5-4 with TRBJ2-1; 8 positions agree with TRBD2. J gave up 7 bases and V 5 bases, and 11 bases lay outside the gene matches. Germline-derived CDR1 and CDR2 are SGHNT and YYREEE (reference sequence). The CDR3 extends over 15 amino acids. The CDR3 region has the DNA TGTGCCAGCAGGCCCGGGACTAGTGATACGAATGAGCAGTTCTTC. Translated: CASRPGTSDTNEQFF.

This clonotype appeared many times. The CDR3 bases are TGCGCCAGCAGACCTCGGACTAGCGACTACTCCTACAATGAGCAGTTCTTC. Amino acids: CASRPRTSDYSYNEQFF. This chain links TRBV10-2 with TRBJ2-1; 9 bases align to TRBD2. Trimming at V came to 6 bases and at J to 0 bases, leaving 9 bases not matched to a gene. This CDR3 region has 17 residues. Germline V lookup: CDR1 WSHSY, CDR2 SAAADI.

The table lists this clonotype with a few counts. This rearrangement joins TRBV27 to TRBJ2-4, with a possible D match to TRBD2 (5 bases). The CDR3 is made up of 12 amino acids. CDR1 and CDR2 (germline): MNHEY, SMNVEV (reference sequence). The V end lost 5 bases, the J end lost 10 bases, and 12 bases lay between the germline ends. CDR3: CASSIPSGIQYF. CDR3 nucleotide sequence: TGTGCCAGCAGTATCCCATCGGGAATTCAGTACTTC.

V usage is TRBV7-2 and J usage is TRBJ2-7; 10 bases fit TRBD2. The V gene end was trimmed by 2 bases and the J gene end by 2 bases; junction bases not matched to a gene: 3. Germline CDR1 SGHTA, CDR2 FQGNSA. The CDR3 is made up of 15 amino acids. The CDR3 sequence: CASSLTSGKTYEQYF. CDR3 nucleotide sequence: TGTGCCAGCAGCTTAACTAGCGGGAAGACCTACGAGCAGTACTTC.

V gene TRBV7-2 combines with J gene TRBJ2-7, with TRBD2 as a possible D gene (6 bases). The germline CDR1 and CDR2 sequences are SGHTA and FQGNSA. The CDR3 spans 13 residues. V was trimmed by 4 bases and J by 9 bases, leaving 16 bases between them. CDR3 in amino acids: CASSSQEPGGQYF. In DNA form, the CDR3 reads TGTGCCAGCAGCTCACAGGAGCCCGGGGGGCAGTACTTC.

This chain joins TRBV7-2 and TRBJ1-2; D unresolved. This CDR3 contains 16 residues. The V gene's germline CDR1 is SGHTA and CDR2 FQGNSA. V was pared by 4 bases and J by 4 bases, with 19 bases between. The CDR3 is CASSSEYGRILYGYTF. The CDR3 DNA sequence: TGTGCCAGCAGCTCAGAATATGGTCGGATTCTCTATGGCTACACCTTC. Full variable domain (outside the CDR3, taken from reference TRBV7-2 and TRBJ1-2): GAGVSQSPSNKVTEKGKDVELRCDPISGHTALYWYRQSLGQGLEFLIYFQGNSAPDKSGLPSDRFSAERTGGSVSTLTIQRTQQEDSAVYLCASSSEYGRILYGYTFGSGTRLTVV.

There are many counts of this clonotype. The rearrangement uses TRBV20-1 and TRBJ2-3; TRBD2 might be the D (5 bases). CDR1 is DFQATT, CDR2 SNEGSKA, per germline (reference sequence). CDR3 length: 13 amino acids. Between the trimmed V and J ends, which lost 6 bases and 6 bases, there was a span of 16 bases. The CDR3 sequence is CSAPPLASDTQYF. CDR3 coding DNA: TGCAGTGCCCCCCCCCTAGCATCGGATACGCAGTATTTT.

V is TRBV7-3 and J is TRBJ2-7, with TRBD2 identical over 7 bases. This CDR3 has 13 amino acids. Germline V CDR1 and CDR2: SGHTA, FQGTGA. Trimming at V came to 6 bases and at J to 1 base, leaving 3 bases not matched to a gene. CDR3 residues: CASSKRESYEQYF. CDR3 in DNA: TGTGCCAGCAGTAAGCGGGAATCCTACGAGCAGTACTTC.

This clonotype was recorded a few times. The rearrangement uses TRBV20-1 and TRBJ2-1, with 14 positions matching TRBD2. The CDR3 has 13 amino acids. CDR1 and CDR2 from the germline V gene are DFQATT and SNEGSKA (reference sequence). V lost 6 bases, J lost 9 bases, and 4 bases stayed unmatched. The CDR3: CSAGLAGGSEQFF. The CDR3 coding sequence is TGCAGTGCAGGACTAGCGGGAGGTAGTGAGCAGTTCTTC.

This clonotype showed up just a few times. This rearrangement joins TRBV7-2 to TRBJ2-3; 8 bases match TRBD2. This CDR3 has 15 amino acids. The germline gives CDR1 SGHTA, CDR2 FQGNSA. With 3 bases clipped from V and 5 bases from J, the junction kept 7 bases outside the gene matches. CDR3 bases: TGTGCCAGCAGCTTTCCAGCGGGAGTTAAAGATACGCAGTATTTT. Its protein is CASSFPAGVKDTQYF.

This clonotype has just a few counts. V is TRBV20-1 and J is TRBJ2-1; 7 bases match TRBD1. V lost 4 bases and J lost 15; bases outside the gene matches: 12. The CDR3 runs 12 residues. In germline, CDR1 is DFQATT, CDR2 SNEGSKA (reference sequence). The CDR3 DNA is TGCAGTGCTAAAGATGACAGGGTGCTACGGTTCTTC. Translating it yields CSAKDDRVLRFF.

The genes are TRBV7-8 and TRBJ1-5, with D possibly TRBD1 on 6 matching bases. V was pared by 1 base and J by 4 bases, with 8 bases between. CDR1 and CDR2 from the germline V gene are SGHVS and FQNEAQ. The CDR3 has 14 residues. The CDR3 DNA reads TGTGCCAGCAGCTTAGTCCAGGGGAATCAGCCCCAGCATTTT. It yields the protein CASSLVQGNQPQHF.

This chain connects TRBV7-9 to TRBJ1-1; no clear D. The CDR3 contains 14 residues. CDR1 is SEHNR, CDR2 FQNEAQ, per germline (reference sequence). The V end was cut by 5 bases, the J end by 11 bases, with 21 bases between. CDR3 amino acids: CASSLSRTQAYAFF. CDR3 sequence (DNA): TGTGCCAGCAGCCTAAGCCGGACCCAGGCGTATGCTTTCTTT.

This clonotype appeared a few times. V usage is TRBV5-1 and J usage is TRBJ2-1, with 7 bases matching TRBD1. The CDR3 spans 15 residues. From germline, CDR1 is SGHRS and CDR2 YFSETQ. The trim removed 0 bases at V and 7 bases at J, leaving 7 bases unmatched. The CDR3 DNA is TGCGCCAGCAGCTTGGAAGGGGGCGTAGTTAATGAGCAGTTCTTC. Amino acid sequence: CASSLEGGVVNEQFF.

This clonotype was found a few times. J is TRBJ2-7 and V is TRBV7-2; TRBD2 aligns across 8 bases. The J segment lost 1 base and the V segment lost 4 bases, leaving 3 bases of the junction unmatched. The CDR3 sequence is 14 residues long. Germline CDR1 SGHTA, CDR2 FQGNSA. The CDR3 is CASSWTSISYEQYF. CDR3 nucleotides: TGTGCCAGCAGCTGGACTAGCATATCCTACGAGCAGTACTTC.

The table lists this clonotype with a few counts. This chain joins TRBV27 and TRBJ2-7; 10 nucleotides align to TRBD1. V lost 0 bases to trimming and J lost 7 bases; unmatched junction nucleotides: 15. This CDR3 has 18 residues. CDR1 is MNHEY, CDR2 SMNVEV, per germline (reference sequence). The CDR3 coding sequence is TGTGCCAGCAGTTTATCTTTCTGGGACCGACAGGGGGCGTGGGAGCAGTACTTC. Protein product: CASSLSFWDRQGAWEQYF.

This clonotype was recorded a few times. This chain links TRBV12-3 or TRBV12-4 with TRBJ2-1; 11 nucleotides align to TRBD2. The CDR3 has 15 residues. V was clipped by 3 bases and J by 9 bases; unmatched bases: 7. Here the CDR3 DNA reads TGTGCCAGCAGTTTGGGGGTGACTAGCGGGACTGAGCAGTTCTTC. Protein: CASSLGVTSGTEQFF.

The genes are TRBV27 and TRBJ2-3; D possibly corresponds to TRBD1 (5 bases). Trimming shortened V by 5 bases and J by 1 base, and 10 bases separated the two germline ends. CDR1 and CDR2 (germline): MNHEY, SMNVEV (reference sequence). This CDR3 contains 14 residues. The CDR3 protein is CASSESRGTDTQYF. In DNA, the CDR3 is TGTGCCAGCAGTGAAAGCAGGGGCACAGATACGCAGTATTTT.

This clonotype was detected only a few times. This chain joins TRBV24-1 and TRBJ1-2; D may be TRBD1 (5 bases). Trimming left V 2 bases short and J 2 bases short, with 14 bases between. Germline CDR1 reads KGHDR; CDR2 reads SFDVKD. CDR3 length equals 16 residues. CDR3 residues: CATSDSPGSGNYGYTF. CDR3 in DNA: TGTGCCACCAGTGATTCGCCAGGGTCAGGGAACTATGGCTACACCTTC.

There are a few counts of this clonotype. This chain links TRBV5-1 with TRBJ2-7; the D is unclear. There are 12 residues in the CDR3. Germline CDR1 reads SGHRS; CDR2 reads YFSETQ. Trimming took off 0 bases at V and 4 bases at J, with 5 bases between the two ends. The CDR3 reads CASSLVEYEQYF. DNA of the CDR3: TGCGCCAGCAGCTTGGTAGAATACGAGCAGTACTTC.